The entry below gives a single TCR beta chain sequence along with its context. The target antigen is unknown. The germline gene is not matched at one end of the junction; a read error may be the cause. This specimen belongs to a study of coeliac disease. For the study at large: Refractory coeliac disease type I meant no gluten-free diet response for over 12 months.

Whole-study findings and limits: Of coeliac lamina propria samples, about 50% of the 18 held published gliadin-specific TRB sequences, versus 1 of 6 controls.

Germline V CDR1 and CDR2: SGHDT, YYEEEE. CDR3 size: 16 residues. The table came from immunoSEQ multiplex PCR; TCRdb's copy has only in-frame clones and leaves some out. The sample shows 6,800 or so clones, around 73% of them seen only once. Sequencing used lamina propria lymphocytes from the gut. The V and J genes are TRBV5-6 and TRBJ1-1, with no clear D. The receptor comes from a man younger than 45 with celiac disease. The CDR3 here is CASRLEGGGMNTKAFF. The CDR3 DNA reads as TGTGCCAGCAGACTGGAGGGAGGAGGGATGAACACTAAAGCTTTCTTT.